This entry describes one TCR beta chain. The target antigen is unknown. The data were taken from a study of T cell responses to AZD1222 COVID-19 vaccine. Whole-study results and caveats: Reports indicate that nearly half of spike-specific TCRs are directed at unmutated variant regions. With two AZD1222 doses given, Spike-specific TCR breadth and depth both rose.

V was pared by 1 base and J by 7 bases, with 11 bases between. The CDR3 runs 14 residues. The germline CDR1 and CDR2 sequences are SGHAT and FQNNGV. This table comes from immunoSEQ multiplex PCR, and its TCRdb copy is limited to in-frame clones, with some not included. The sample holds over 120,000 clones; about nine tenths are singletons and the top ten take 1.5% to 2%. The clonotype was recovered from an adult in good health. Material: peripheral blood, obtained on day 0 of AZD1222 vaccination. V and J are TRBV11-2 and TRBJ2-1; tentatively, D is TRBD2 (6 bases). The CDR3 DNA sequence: TGTGCCAGCAGCTTAGCGGGAGACGTAAATGAGCAGTTCTTC. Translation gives CASSLAGDVNEQFF.